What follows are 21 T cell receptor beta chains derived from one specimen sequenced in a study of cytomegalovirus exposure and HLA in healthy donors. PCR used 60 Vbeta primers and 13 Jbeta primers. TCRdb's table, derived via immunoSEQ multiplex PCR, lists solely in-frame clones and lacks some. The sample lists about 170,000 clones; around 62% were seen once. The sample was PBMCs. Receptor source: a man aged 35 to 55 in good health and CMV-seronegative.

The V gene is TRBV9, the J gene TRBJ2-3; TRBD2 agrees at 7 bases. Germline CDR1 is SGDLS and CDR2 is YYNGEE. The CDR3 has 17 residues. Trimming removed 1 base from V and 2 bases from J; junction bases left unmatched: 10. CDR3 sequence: CASSVRSGSGVTDTQYF. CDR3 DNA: TGTGCCAGCAGCGTAAGGAGCGGAAGCGGGGTCACAGATACGCAGTATTTT.

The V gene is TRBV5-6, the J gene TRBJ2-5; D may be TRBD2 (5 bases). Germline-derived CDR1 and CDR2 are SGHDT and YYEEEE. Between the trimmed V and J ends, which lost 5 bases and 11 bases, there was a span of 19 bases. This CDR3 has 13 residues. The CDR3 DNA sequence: TGTGCCAGCAGATTTGGTCGCTTCGGGGAGCAGTACTTC. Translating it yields CASRFGRFGEQYF.

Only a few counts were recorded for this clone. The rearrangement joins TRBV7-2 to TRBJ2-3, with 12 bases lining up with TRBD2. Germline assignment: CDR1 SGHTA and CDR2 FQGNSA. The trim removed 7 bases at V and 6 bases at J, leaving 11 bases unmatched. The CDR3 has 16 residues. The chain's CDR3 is CASTQTSGRLSDTQYF. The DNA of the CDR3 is TGTGCCAGCACCCAAACTAGCGGGAGGTTGAGTGATACGCAGTATTTT.

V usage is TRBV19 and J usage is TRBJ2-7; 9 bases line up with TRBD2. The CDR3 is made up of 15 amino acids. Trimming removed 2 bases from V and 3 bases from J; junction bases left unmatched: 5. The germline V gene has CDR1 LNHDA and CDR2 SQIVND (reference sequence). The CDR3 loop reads CASSIYSGSVYEQYF. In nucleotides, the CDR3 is TGTGCCAGTAGTATATATAGCGGGAGTGTCTACGAGCAGTACTTC.

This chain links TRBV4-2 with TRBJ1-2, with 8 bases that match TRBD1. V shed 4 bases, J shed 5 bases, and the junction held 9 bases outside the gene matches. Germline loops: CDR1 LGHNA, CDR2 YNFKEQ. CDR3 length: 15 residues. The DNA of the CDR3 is TGTGCCAGCAGCCCCTATATCGGGACAGGATATGGCTACACCTTC. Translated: CASSPYIGTGYGYTF.

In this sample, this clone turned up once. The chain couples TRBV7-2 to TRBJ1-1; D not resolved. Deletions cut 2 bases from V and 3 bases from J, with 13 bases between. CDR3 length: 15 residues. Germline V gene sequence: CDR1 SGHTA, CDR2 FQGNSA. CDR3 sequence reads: CASSLKARLDTEAFF. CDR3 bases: TGTGCCAGCAGCTTAAAGGCTAGGTTGGACACTGAAGCTTTCTTT.

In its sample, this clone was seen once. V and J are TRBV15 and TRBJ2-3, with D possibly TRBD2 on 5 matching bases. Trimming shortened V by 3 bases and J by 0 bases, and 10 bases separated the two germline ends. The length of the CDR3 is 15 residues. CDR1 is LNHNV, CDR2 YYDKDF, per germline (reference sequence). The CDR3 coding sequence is TGTGCCACCAGCAGTGGCAGCGGTAGCACAGATACGCAGTATTTT. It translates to CATSSGSGSTDTQYF. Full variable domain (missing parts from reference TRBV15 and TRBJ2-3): DAMVIQNPRYQVTQFGKPVTLSCSQTLNHNVMYWYQQKSSQAPKLLFHYYDKDFNNEADTPDNFQSRRPNTSFCFLDIRSPGLGDTAMYLCATSSGSGSTDTQYFGPGTRLTVL.

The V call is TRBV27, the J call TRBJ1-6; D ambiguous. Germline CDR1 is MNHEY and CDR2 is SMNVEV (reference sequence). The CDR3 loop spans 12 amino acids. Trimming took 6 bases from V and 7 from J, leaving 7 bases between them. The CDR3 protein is CASRQMNSPLHF. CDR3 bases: TGTGCCAGCAGGCAGATGAATTCACCCCTCCACTTT.

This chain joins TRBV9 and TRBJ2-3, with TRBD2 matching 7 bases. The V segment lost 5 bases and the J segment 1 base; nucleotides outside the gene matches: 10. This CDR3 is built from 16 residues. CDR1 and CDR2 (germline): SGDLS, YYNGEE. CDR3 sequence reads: CASSGGGTRGTDTQYF. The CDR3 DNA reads TGTGCCAGCAGTGGGGGGGGGACGCGGGGCACAGATACGCAGTATTTT.

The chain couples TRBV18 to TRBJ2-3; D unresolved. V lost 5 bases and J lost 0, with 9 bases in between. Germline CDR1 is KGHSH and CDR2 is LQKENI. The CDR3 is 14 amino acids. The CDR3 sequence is CASSVDISTDTQYF. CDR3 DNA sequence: TGTGCCAGCTCAGTCGACATAAGCACAGATACGCAGTATTTT.

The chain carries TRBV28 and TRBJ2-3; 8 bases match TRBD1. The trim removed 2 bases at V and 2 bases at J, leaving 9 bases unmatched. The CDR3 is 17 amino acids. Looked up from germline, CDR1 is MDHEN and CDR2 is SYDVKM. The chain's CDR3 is CASSLLPGQGATDTQYF. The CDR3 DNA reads TGTGCCAGCAGTTTACTCCCCGGACAGGGAGCCACAGATACGCAGTATTTT.

The CDR3 sequence is CASDASRRTGRKTQYF. The CDR3 nucleotides read TGTGCCAGCGACGCCTCACGGAGGACAGGGAGGAAGACCCAGTACTTC. V gene TRBV25-1 combines with J gene TRBJ2-5, with 8 bases that match TRBD1. This CDR3 has 16 residues. Looked up from germline, CDR1 is MGHDK and CDR2 is SYGVNS. Trimming removed 8 bases from V and 6 bases from J; junction bases left unmatched: 17. Together with reference TRBV25-1 and TRBJ2-5, the CDR3 gives the full variable domain: EADIYQTPRYLVIGTGKKITLECSQTMGHDKMYWYQQDPGMELHLIHYSYGVNSTEKGDLSSESTVSRIRTEHFPLTLESARPSHTSQYLCASDASRRTGRKTQYFGPGTRLLVL.

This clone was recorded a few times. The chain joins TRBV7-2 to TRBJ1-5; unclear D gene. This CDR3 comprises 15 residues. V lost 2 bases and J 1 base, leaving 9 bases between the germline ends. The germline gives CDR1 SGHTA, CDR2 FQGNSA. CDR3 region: CASSLYGSSNQPQHF. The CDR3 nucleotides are TGTGCCAGCAGCTTATACGGGTCGAGCAATCAGCCCCAGCATTTT.

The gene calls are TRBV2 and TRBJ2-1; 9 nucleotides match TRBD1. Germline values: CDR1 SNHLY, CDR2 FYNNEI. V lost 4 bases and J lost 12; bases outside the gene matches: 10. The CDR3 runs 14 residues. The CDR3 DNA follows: TGTGCCAGCAGTGTTGAGGGACAGGGACGGAGGCAGTTCTTC. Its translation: CASSVEGQGRRQFF.

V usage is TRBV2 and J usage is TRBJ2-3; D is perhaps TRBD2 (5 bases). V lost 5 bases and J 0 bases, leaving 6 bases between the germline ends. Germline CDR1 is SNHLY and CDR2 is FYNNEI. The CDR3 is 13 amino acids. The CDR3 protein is CASSLASTDTQYF. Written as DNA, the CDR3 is TGTGCCAGCAGTCTAGCTAGCACAGATACGCAGTATTTT.

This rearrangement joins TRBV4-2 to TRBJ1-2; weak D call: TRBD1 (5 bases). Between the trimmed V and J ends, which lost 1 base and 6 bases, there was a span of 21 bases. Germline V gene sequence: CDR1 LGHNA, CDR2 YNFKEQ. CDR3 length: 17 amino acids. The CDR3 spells CASSQAPAGGLGDGYTF. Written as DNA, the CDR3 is TGTGCCAGCAGCCAAGCCCCCGCGGGGGGGTTGGGAGATGGCTACACCTTC.

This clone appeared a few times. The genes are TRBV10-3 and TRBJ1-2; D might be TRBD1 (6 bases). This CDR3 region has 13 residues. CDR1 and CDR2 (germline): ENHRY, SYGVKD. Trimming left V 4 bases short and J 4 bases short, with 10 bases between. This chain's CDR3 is CAISVGQLYGYTF. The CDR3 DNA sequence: TGTGCCATCAGTGTTGGACAGCTCTATGGCTACACCTTC.

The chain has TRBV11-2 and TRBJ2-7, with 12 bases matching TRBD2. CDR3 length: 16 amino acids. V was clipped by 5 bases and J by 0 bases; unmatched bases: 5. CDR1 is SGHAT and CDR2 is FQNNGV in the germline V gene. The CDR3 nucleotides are TGTGCCAGCAGCCCTCGGACTAGCGGGAACTCCTACGAGCAGTACTTC. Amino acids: CASSPRTSGNSYEQYF. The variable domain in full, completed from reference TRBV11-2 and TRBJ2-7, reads EAGVAQSPRYKIIEKRQSVAFWCNPISGHATLYWYQQILGQGPKLLIQFQNNGVVDDSQLPKDRFSAERLKGVDSTLKIQPAKLEDSAVYLCASSPRTSGNSYEQYFGPGTRLTVT.

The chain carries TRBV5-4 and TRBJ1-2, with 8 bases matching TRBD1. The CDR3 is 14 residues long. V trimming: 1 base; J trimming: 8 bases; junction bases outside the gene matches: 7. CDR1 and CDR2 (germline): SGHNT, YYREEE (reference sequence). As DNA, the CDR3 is TGTGCCAGCAGCTTGCGGGCCAGGGGGCGAGGCTACACCTTC. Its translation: CASSLRARGRGYTF.

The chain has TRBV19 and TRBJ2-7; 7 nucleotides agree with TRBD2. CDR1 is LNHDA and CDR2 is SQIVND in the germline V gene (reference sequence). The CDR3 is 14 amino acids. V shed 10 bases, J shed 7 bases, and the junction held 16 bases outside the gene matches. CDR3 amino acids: CATKRDLALGEQYF. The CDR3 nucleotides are TGTGCCACCAAGCGGGACCTGGCGTTGGGAGAGCAGTACTTC.

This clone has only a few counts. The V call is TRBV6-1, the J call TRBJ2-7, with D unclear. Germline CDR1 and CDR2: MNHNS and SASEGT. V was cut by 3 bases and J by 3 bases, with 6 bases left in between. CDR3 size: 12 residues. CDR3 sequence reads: CASSDNGYEQYF. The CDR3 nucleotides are TGTGCCAGCAGTGATAACGGCTACGAGCAGTACTTC.